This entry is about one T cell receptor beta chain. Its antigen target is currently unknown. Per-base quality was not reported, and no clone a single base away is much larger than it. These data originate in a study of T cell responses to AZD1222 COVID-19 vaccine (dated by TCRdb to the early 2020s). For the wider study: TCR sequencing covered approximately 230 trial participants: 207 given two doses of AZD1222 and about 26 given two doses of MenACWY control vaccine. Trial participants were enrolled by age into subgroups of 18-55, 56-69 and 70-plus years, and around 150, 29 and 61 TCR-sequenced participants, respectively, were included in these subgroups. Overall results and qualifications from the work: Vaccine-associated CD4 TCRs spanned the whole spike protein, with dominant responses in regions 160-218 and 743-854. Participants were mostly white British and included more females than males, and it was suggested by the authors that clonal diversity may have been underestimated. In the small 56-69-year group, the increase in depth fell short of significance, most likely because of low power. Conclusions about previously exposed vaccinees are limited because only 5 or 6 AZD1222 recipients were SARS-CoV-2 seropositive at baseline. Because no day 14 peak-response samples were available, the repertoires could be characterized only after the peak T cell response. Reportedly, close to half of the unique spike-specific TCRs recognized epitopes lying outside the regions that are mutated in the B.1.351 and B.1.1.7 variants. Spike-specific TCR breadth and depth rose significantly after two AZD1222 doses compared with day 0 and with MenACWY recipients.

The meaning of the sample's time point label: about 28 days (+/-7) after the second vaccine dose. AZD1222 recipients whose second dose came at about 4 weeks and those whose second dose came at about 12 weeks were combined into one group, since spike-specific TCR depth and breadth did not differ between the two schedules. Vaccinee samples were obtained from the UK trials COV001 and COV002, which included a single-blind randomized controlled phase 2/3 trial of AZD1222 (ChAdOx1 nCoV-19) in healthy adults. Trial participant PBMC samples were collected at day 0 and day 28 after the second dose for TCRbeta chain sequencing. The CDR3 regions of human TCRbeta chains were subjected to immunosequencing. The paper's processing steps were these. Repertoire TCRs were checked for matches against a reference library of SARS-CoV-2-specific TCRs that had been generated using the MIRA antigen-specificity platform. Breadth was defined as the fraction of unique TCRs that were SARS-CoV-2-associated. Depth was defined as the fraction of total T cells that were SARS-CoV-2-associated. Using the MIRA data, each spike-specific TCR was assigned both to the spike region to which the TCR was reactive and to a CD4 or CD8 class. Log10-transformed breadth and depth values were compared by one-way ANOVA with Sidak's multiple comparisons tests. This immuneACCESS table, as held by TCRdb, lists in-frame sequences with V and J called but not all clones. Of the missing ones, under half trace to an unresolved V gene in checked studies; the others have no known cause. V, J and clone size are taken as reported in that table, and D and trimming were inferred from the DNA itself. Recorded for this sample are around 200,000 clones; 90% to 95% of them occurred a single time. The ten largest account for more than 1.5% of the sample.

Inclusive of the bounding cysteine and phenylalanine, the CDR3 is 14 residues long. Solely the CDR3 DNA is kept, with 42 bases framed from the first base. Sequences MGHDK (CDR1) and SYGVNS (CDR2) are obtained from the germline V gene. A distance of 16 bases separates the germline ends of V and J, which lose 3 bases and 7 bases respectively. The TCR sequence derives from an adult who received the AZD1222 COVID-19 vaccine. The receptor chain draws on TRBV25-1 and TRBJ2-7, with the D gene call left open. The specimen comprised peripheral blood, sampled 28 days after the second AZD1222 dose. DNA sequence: TGTGCCAGCAGTGATGTGGGCAAGGGTGGAGAGCAGTACTTC. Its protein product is CASSDVGKGGEQYF.